A selection of T cell receptor beta chains follows, all from one sample in a study of TIL therapy for anti-PD-1-resistant metastatic lung cancer. Data came from immunoSEQ multiplex PCR; TCRdb stores just in-frame clones and leaves some out. The data show 50,000 to 70,000 clones, about two thirds seen once. Sequences were derived from blood, sampled at baseline. These receptors all stem from a person aged 25 to 80 with non-small cell lung cancer. CDR3s include the opening cysteine and the closing phenylalanine or tryptophan. Each record gives: V gene, D gene, J gene, clone size, CDR3 protein, CDR3 DNA. D genes are given only for firm matches. Clone size appears in some rows only: once, few, many, or a class for an expanded clone.

v_gene: TRBV28
d_gene: NA
j_gene: TRBJ1-4
abundance: NA
CDR3aa: CASSSGGTLATNEKLFF
CDR3nt: TGTGCCAGCAGTTCCGGAGGCACCCTTGCAACTAATGAAAAACTGTTTTTT

v_gene: TRBV5-1
d_gene: TRBD1
j_gene: TRBJ1-4
abundance: NA
CDR3aa: CASSLAGQGGEKLFF
CDR3nt: TGCGCCAGCAGCTTGGCCGGACAGGGCGGAGAAAAACTGTTTTTT

v_gene: TRBV11-2
d_gene: NA
j_gene: TRBJ1-2
abundance: few
CDR3aa: CASSPGQNYGYTF
CDR3nt: TGTGCCAGCAGCCCCGGGCAGAACTATGGCTACACCTTC

v_gene: TRBV18
d_gene: NA
j_gene: TRBJ2-3
abundance: NA
CDR3aa: CASSPLNQEKVTDTQYF
CDR3nt: TGTGCCAGCTCACCACTCAACCAGGAAAAGGTCACAGATACGCAGTATTTT

v_gene: TRBV7-9
d_gene: NA
j_gene: TRBJ1-4
abundance: NA
CDR3aa: CASSAVEKLFF
CDR3nt: TGTGCCAGCAGCGCCGTTGAAAAACTGTTTTTT

v_gene: TRBV2
d_gene: NA
j_gene: TRBJ2-7
abundance: NA
CDR3aa: CASSDGYEQYF
CDR3nt: TGTGCCAGCAGTGACGGGTACGAGCAGTACTTC

v_gene: TRBV28
d_gene: TRBD1
j_gene: TRBJ1-1
abundance: NA
CDR3aa: CASSHHRGWDTEAFF
CDR3nt: TGTGCCAGCAGTCATCACAGGGGATGGGATACTGAAGCTTTCTTT

v_gene: TRBV11-2
d_gene: NA
j_gene: TRBJ1-2
abundance: NA
CDR3aa: CASSLGRTPLGYTF
CDR3nt: TGTGCCAGCAGCTTAGGCAGGACCCCCCTGGGCTACACCTTC

v_gene: TRBV2
d_gene: NA
j_gene: TRBJ1-2
abundance: few
CDR3aa: CASSAGGHLEGYTF
CDR3nt: TGTGCCAGCAGCGCAGGAGGACATTTGGAGGGCTACACCTTC

v_gene: TRBV5-1
d_gene: NA
j_gene: TRBJ2-1
abundance: NA
CDR3aa: CASSLDRWDDNEQFF
CDR3nt: TGCGCCAGCAGCTTGGACAGGTGGGATGACAATGAGCAGTTCTTC

v_gene: TRBV11-2
d_gene: NA
j_gene: TRBJ2-7
abundance: NA
CDR3aa: CASSLWVESRGYEQYF
CDR3nt: TGTGCCAGCAGCTTATGGGTGGAGTCTAGAGGCTACGAGCAGTACTTC

v_gene: TRBV5-1
d_gene: TRBD1
j_gene: TRBJ1-6
abundance: NA
CDR3aa: CASSFTWTGGNSPLHF
CDR3nt: TGCGCCAGCAGCTTCACATGGACAGGGGGCAATTCACCCCTCCACTTT

v_gene: TRBV7-3
d_gene: TRBD2
j_gene: TRBJ2-7
abundance: NA
CDR3aa: CASSLFASGSVNEQYF
CDR3nt: TGTGCCAGCAGCCTGTTCGCTAGCGGGAGCGTAAACGAGCAGTACTTC

v_gene: TRBV5-4
d_gene: NA
j_gene: TRBJ1-1
abundance: once
CDR3aa: CASSRGTLNTEAFF
CDR3nt: TGTGCCAGCAGTCGGGGGACTTTGAACACTGAAGCTTTCTTT

v_gene: TRBV5-6
d_gene: TRBD1
j_gene: TRBJ2-5
abundance: NA
CDR3aa: CASSLFTGAAGIEETQYF
CDR3nt: TGTGCCAGCAGCTTGTTTACAGGGGCAGCAGGTATAGAAGAGACCCAGTACTTC

v_gene: TRBV13
d_gene: NA
j_gene: TRBJ2-1
abundance: NA
CDR3aa: CASSLAIYNEQFF
CDR3nt: TGTGCCAGCAGCTTAGCGATATACAATGAGCAGTTCTTC

v_gene: TRBV6-5
d_gene: NA
j_gene: TRBJ1-4
abundance: NA
CDR3aa: CASSQGSAAELFF
CDR3nt: TGTGCCAGCAGTCAGGGGAGCGCAGCTGAACTGTTTTTT

v_gene: TRBV7-9
d_gene: TRBD2
j_gene: TRBJ2-1
abundance: NA
CDR3aa: CASSGEAGGPYNEQFF
CDR3nt: TGTGCCAGCAGCGGAGAAGCGGGGGGCCCCTACAATGAGCAGTTCTTC

v_gene: TRBV27
d_gene: TRBD1
j_gene: TRBJ2-7
abundance: NA
CDR3aa: CASSRDRETSEQYF
CDR3nt: TGTGCCAGCAGCCGGGACAGGGAAACCTCCGAGCAGTACTTC

v_gene: TRBV5-1
d_gene: TRBD2
j_gene: TRBJ2-1
abundance: NA
CDR3aa: CASSPTSGGAWEQFF
CDR3nt: TGCGCCAGCAGCCCGACTAGCGGGGGGGCATGGGAGCAGTTCTTC

v_gene: TRBV2
d_gene: NA
j_gene: TRBJ1-2
abundance: NA
CDR3aa: CASTGGANYGYTF
CDR3nt: TGTGCCAGCACCGGCGGAGCTAACTATGGCTACACCTTC

v_gene: TRBV28
d_gene: NA
j_gene: TRBJ1-6
abundance: NA
CDR3aa: CASSSGTSADSYNSPLHF
CDR3nt: TGTGCCAGCAGTTCCGGGACATCTGCAGACTCCTATAATTCACCCCTCCACTTT

v_gene: TRBV19
d_gene: TRBD2
j_gene: TRBJ2-1
abundance: NA
CDR3aa: CASSWGGTTYNEQFF
CDR3nt: TGTGCCAGTAGTTGGGGGGGTACCACCTACAATGAGCAGTTCTTC

v_gene: TRBV5-1
d_gene: NA
j_gene: TRBJ1-1
abundance: NA
CDR3aa: CASSPRGPQGYEAFF
CDR3nt: TGCGCCAGCAGCCCAAGAGGACCTCAAGGGTATGAAGCTTTCTTT

v_gene: TRBV27
d_gene: NA
j_gene: TRBJ1-5
abundance: few
CDR3aa: CASSLSGGAGSGQPQHF
CDR3nt: TGTGCCAGCAGTTTATCGGGGGGGGCAGGTTCGGGTCAGCCCCAGCATTTT

v_gene: TRBV9
d_gene: NA
j_gene: TRBJ2-1
abundance: NA
CDR3aa: CASSVLDRSYNEQFF
CDR3nt: TGTGCCAGCAGCGTATTGGACAGAAGCTACAATGAGCAGTTCTTC

v_gene: TRBV6-6
d_gene: NA
j_gene: TRBJ1-2
abundance: once
CDR3aa: CASSPIEVGYTF
CDR3nt: TGTGCCAGCAGTCCGATTGAGGTTGGCTACACCTTC

v_gene: TRBV7-3
d_gene: TRBD2
j_gene: TRBJ2-3
abundance: few
CDR3aa: CASSRLAGTDTQYF
CDR3nt: TGTGCCAGCAGCCGACTAGCGGGAACGGATACGCAGTATTTT

v_gene: TRBV11-3
d_gene: NA
j_gene: TRBJ1-3
abundance: NA
CDR3aa: CASSLDGSGNTIYF
CDR3nt: TGTGCCAGCAGCTTAGATGGCTCTGGAAACACCATATATTTT

v_gene: TRBV7-7
d_gene: NA
j_gene: TRBJ2-5
abundance: NA
CDR3aa: CASSLGRRETQYF
CDR3nt: TGTGCTAGCAGCTTAGGAAGGCGGGAGACCCAGTACTTC

v_gene: TRBV18
d_gene: NA
j_gene: TRBJ2-1
abundance: NA
CDR3aa: CASSPMDGDEQFF
CDR3nt: TGTGCCAGCTCACCAATGGACGGCGATGAGCAGTTCTTC

v_gene: TRBV6-1
d_gene: TRBD1
j_gene: TRBJ1-2
abundance: NA
CDR3aa: CASTRRTGGGYTF
CDR3nt: TGTGCCAGCACAAGAAGGACAGGAGGGGGCTACACCTTC

v_gene: TRBV7-9
d_gene: NA
j_gene: TRBJ1-2
abundance: NA
CDR3aa: CASSLAPGNYGYTF
CDR3nt: TGTGCCAGCAGCTTAGCTCCAGGGAACTATGGCTACACCTTC

v_gene: TRBV6-6
d_gene: NA
j_gene: TRBJ2-5
abundance: NA
CDR3aa: CASTRQPQETQYF
CDR3nt: TGTGCCAGCACACGGCAGCCACAAGAGACCCAGTACTTC

v_gene: TRBV20-1
d_gene: NA
j_gene: TRBJ1-1
abundance: few
CDR3aa: CSARSGTEAFF
CDR3nt: TGCAGTGCTAGGTCCGGGACTGAAGCTTTCTTT

v_gene: TRBV29-1
d_gene: TRBD1
j_gene: TRBJ2-3
abundance: NA
CDR3aa: CSVADIPGQGSTDTQYF
CDR3nt: TGCAGCGTCGCAGATATACCGGGACAGGGGAGCACAGATACGCAGTATTTT

v_gene: TRBV6-6
d_gene: NA
j_gene: TRBJ2-7
abundance: medium-sized
CDR3aa: CASSYEYEQYF
CDR3nt: TGTGCCAGCAGTTACGAGTACGAGCAGTACTTC

v_gene: TRBV9
d_gene: TRBD1
j_gene: TRBJ1-3
abundance: NA
CDR3aa: CASSPTGAGNTIYF
CDR3nt: TGTGCCAGCAGCCCGACAGGGGCTGGAAACACCATATATTTT

v_gene: TRBV2
d_gene: NA
j_gene: TRBJ2-7
abundance: NA
CDR3aa: CASSGSQRAYEQYF
CDR3nt: TGTGCCAGCAGTGGGTCGCAGCGGGCCTACGAGCAGTACTTC

v_gene: TRBV7-2
d_gene: NA
j_gene: TRBJ1-2
abundance: NA
CDR3aa: CASSLGAQGYGYTF
CDR3nt: TGTGCCAGCAGCTTAGGTGCACAGGGCTATGGCTACACCTTC

v_gene: TRBV7-9
d_gene: TRBD2
j_gene: TRBJ2-3
abundance: NA
CDR3aa: CASSRGGGTDTQYF
CDR3nt: TGTGCCAGCAGCCGGGGGGGAGGCACAGATACGCAGTATTTT

v_gene: TRBV28
d_gene: TRBD1
j_gene: TRBJ2-2
abundance: NA
CDR3aa: CASRTVGTGGTGELFF
CDR3nt: TGTGCCAGCAGGACCGTCGGGACAGGGGGTACCGGGGAGCTGTTTTTT

v_gene: TRBV6-5
d_gene: TRBD1
j_gene: TRBJ1-1
abundance: NA
CDR3aa: CASRMNRGAEAFF
CDR3nt: TGTGCCAGCAGGATGAACAGGGGGGCTGAAGCTTTCTTT

v_gene: TRBV7-9
d_gene: NA
j_gene: TRBJ1-3
abundance: NA
CDR3aa: CASSRDSKNTIYF
CDR3nt: TGTGCCAGCAGCAGAGATAGTAAAAACACCATATATTTT

v_gene: TRBV9
d_gene: NA
j_gene: TRBJ1-2
abundance: NA
CDR3aa: CASSVTNQGYTF
CDR3nt: TGTGCCAGCAGCGTAACGAATCAGGGCTACACCTTC

v_gene: TRBV2
d_gene: NA
j_gene: TRBJ2-5
abundance: once
CDR3aa: CASGAVQETQYF
CDR3nt: TGTGCCAGCGGAGCGGTACAAGAGACCCAGTACTTC

v_gene: TRBV9
d_gene: NA
j_gene: TRBJ2-1
abundance: NA
CDR3aa: CASTVTGTLSYNEQFF
CDR3nt: TGTGCCAGCACCGTAACAGGGACCCTCTCCTACAATGAGCAGTTCTTC

v_gene: TRBV18
d_gene: TRBD2
j_gene: TRBJ2-3
abundance: NA
CDR3aa: CASSPGAGAPDTQYF
CDR3nt: TGTGCCAGCTCACCCGGGGCGGGAGCCCCAGATACGCAGTATTTT

v_gene: TRBV29-1
d_gene: NA
j_gene: TRBJ2-5
abundance: once
CDR3aa: CSVVGVAETQYF
CDR3nt: TGCAGCGTTGTGGGCGTGGCGGAGACCCAGTACTTC

v_gene: TRBV19
d_gene: TRBD1
j_gene: TRBJ1-2
abundance: NA
CDR3aa: CASSRDRGDYGYTF
CDR3nt: TGTGCCAGTAGTAGGGACAGGGGCGACTATGGCTACACCTTC

v_gene: TRBV6-6
d_gene: NA
j_gene: TRBJ2-7
abundance: NA
CDR3aa: CASSSLGHSEQYF
CDR3nt: TGTGCCAGCAGCTCCCTGGGCCACAGCGAGCAGTACTTC